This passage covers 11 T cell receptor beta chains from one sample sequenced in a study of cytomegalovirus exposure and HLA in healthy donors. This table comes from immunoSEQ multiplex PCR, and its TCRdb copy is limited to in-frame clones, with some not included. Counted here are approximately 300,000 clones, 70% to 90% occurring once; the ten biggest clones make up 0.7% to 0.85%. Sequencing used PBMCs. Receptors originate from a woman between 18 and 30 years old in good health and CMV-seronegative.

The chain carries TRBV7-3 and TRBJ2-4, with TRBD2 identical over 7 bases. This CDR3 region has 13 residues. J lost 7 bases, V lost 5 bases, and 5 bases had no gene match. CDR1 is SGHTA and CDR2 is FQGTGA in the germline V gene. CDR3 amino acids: CASSLTSANIQYF. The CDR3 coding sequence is TGTGCCAGCAGCCTCACTAGCGCTAACATTCAGTACTTC.

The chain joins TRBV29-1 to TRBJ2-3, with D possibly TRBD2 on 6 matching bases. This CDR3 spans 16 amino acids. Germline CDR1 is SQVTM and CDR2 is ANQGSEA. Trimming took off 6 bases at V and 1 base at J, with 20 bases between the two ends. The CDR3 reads CSVAQGTGGGTDTQYF. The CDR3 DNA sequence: TGCAGCGTCGCCCAAGGAACAGGAGGGGGCACAGATACGCAGTATTTT.

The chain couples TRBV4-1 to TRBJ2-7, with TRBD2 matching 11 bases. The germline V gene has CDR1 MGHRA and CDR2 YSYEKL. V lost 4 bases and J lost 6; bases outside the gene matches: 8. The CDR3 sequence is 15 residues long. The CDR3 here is CASSRSGLAGGEQYF. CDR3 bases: TGCGCCAGCAGCCGATCGGGGCTAGCGGGAGGCGAGCAGTACTTC.

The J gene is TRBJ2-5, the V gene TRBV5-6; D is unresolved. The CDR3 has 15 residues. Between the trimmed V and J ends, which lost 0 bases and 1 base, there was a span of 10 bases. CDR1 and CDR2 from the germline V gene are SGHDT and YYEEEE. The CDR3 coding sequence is TGTGCCAGCAGCTTGGTTCGTATCGGCCAAGAGACCCAGTACTTC. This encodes CASSLVRIGQETQYF. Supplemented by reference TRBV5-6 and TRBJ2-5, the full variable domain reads DAGVTQSPTHLIKTRGQQVTLRCSPKSGHDTVSWYQQALGQGPQFIFQYYEEEERQRGNFPDRFSGHQFPNYSSELNVNALLLGDSALYLCASSLVRIGQETQYFGPGTRLLVL.

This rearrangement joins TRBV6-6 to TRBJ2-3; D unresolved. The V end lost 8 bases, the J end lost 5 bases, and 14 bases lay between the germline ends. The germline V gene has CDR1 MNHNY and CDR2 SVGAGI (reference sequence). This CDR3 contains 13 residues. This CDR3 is CASCAENIDTQYF. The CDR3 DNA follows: TGTGCCAGCTGCGCGGAGAACATAGATACGCAGTATTTT.

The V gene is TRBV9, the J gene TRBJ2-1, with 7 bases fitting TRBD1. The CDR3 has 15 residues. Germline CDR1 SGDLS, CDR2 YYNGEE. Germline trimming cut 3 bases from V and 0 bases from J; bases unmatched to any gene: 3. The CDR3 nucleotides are TGTGCCAGCAGCGCCCGGGACAGCTCCTACAATGAGCAGTTCTTC. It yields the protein CASSARDSSYNEQFF.

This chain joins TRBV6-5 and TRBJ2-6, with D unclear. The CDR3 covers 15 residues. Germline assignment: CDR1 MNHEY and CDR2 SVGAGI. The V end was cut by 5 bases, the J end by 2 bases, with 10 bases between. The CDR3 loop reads CASSLEAAGANVLTF. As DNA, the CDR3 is TGTGCCAGCAGTCTCGAGGCGGCTGGGGCCAACGTCCTGACTTTC.

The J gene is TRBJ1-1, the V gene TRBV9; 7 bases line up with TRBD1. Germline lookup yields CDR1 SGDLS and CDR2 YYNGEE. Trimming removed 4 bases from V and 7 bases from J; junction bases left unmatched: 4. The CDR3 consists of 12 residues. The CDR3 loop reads CASSMRQGEAFF. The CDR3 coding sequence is TGTGCCAGCAGCATGCGACAGGGTGAAGCTTTCTTT.

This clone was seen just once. The CDR3, as DNA: TGTGCCACCAGCAGAGGACCAGGACAGGGCCGCTTCTATAGCAATCAGCCCCAGCATTTT. Translating it yields CATSRGPGQGRFYSNQPQHF. This rearrangement joins TRBV15 to TRBJ1-5; 8 bases agree with TRBD1. This CDR3 is 20 amino acids long. Germline V gene data show CDR1 as LNHNV and CDR2 as YYDKDF (reference sequence). The V and J ends lost 1 base and 0 bases, in that order; junction bases with no gene match: 14.

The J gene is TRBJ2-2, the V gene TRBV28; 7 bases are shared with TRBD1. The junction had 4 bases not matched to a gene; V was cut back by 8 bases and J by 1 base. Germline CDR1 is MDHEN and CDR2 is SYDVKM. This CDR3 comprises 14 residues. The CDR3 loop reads CASSYRGNTGELFF. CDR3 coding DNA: TGTGCCAGCTCCTACAGGGGGAACACCGGGGAGCTGTTTTTT.

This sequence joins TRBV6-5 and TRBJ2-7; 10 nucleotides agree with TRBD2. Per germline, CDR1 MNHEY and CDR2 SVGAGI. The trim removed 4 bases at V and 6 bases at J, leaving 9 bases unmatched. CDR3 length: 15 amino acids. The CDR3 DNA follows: TGTGCCAGCAGTTTAGGAAGCGGGAGGGCCCCCGAGCAGTACTTC. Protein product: CASSLGSGRAPEQYF.